What follows are 8 T cell receptor beta chains derived from one specimen sequenced in a study of blood T cell repertoires in COVID-19. Generated by immunoSEQ multiplex PCR, the TCRdb table keeps only in-frame clones and is missing some. The data hold about 170,000 clones, with about 86% observed a single time. Sequences were obtained from peripheral blood. These receptors originate from a woman in her seventies who had recovered from COVID-19.

The chain links TRBV27 to TRBJ1-1; no reliable D call. V was shortened by 5 bases and J by 4 bases, with 17 bases between the two germline ends. There are 15 residues in the CDR3. Germline V CDR1 and CDR2: MNHEY, SMNVEV (reference sequence). The CDR3: CASSRLVEVGTEAFF. CDR3 sequence (DNA): TGTGCCAGCAGTCGGCTCGTGGAGGTGGGCACTGAAGCTTTCTTT.

The chain has TRBV10-3 and TRBJ1-2, with D unresolved. The CDR3 extends over 13 amino acids. Germline CDR1 is ENHRY and CDR2 is SYGVKD. Trimming took off 2 bases at V and 4 bases at J, with 8 bases between the two ends. DNA of the CDR3: TGTGCCATCAGTGAGGGGCAAACCTATGGCTACACCTTC. As protein: CAISEGQTYGYTF.

CDR3 DNA sequence: TGTGCCAGCAGCCCACAGGGTTGGACCGGGGAGCTGTTTTTT. This translates into CASSPQGWTGELFF. J is TRBJ2-2 and V is TRBV7-3; possible D gene TRBD1, 6 bases. CDR3 length equals 14 residues. From germline, CDR1 is SGHTA and CDR2 FQGTGA. V dropped 5 bases and J dropped 5 bases, with 12 bases sitting between them.

The V call is TRBV4-1, the J call TRBJ2-1; 10 bases are shared with TRBD2. With V trimmed by 1 base and J by 6 bases, 15 bases remained unmatched. This CDR3 is built from 19 residues. Germline CDR1 is MGHRA and CDR2 is YSYEKL. The CDR3 coding sequence is TGCGCCAGCAGCCAAGGGGCTAGCGGGGGACCCTTGGGGGGCAATGAGCAGTTCTTC. Translated, it gives CASSQGASGGPLGGNEQFF.

The rearrangement links TRBV5-1 to TRBJ1-5; tentatively, D is TRBD1 (6 bases). This CDR3 comprises 15 residues. Germline assignment: CDR1 SGHRS and CDR2 YFSETQ. With 0 bases removed from V and 4 bases from J, the gap between germline ends came to 11 bases. For the CDR3, the DNA is TGCGCCAGCAGCTTGGGACCCACAGGGAATCAGCCCCAGCATTTT. Its translation is CASSLGPTGNQPQHF.

The chain recombines TRBV7-2 with TRBJ1-5; D is unresolved. The CDR3 consists of 16 residues. V lost 1 base to trimming and J lost 0 bases, with 10 bases between them. Germline assignment: CDR1 SGHTA and CDR2 FQGNSA. The CDR3 loop is CASSLGAGYSNQPQHF. The CDR3 DNA follows: TGTGCCAGCAGCTTAGGGGCAGGCTATAGCAATCAGCCCCAGCATTTT.

The chain is built from TRBV28 and TRBJ1-1; no reliable D call. V lost 10 bases to trimming and J lost 0 bases, with 12 bases between them. The V gene's germline CDR1 is MDHEN and CDR2 SYDVKM. This CDR3 is built from 13 residues. CDR3 in DNA: TGTGCCACCGCCCTCCTAATGAACACTGAAGCTTTCTTT. Protein: CATALLMNTEAFF.

The chain combines TRBV28 with TRBJ2-3, with D possibly being TRBD2 (7 bases). CDR3 length: 17 residues. CDR1 and CDR2 (germline): MDHEN, SYDVKM. The ends were cut back, 4 bases at V and 4 bases at J, with 21 bases in the middle. The DNA for the CDR3 is TGTGCCAGCAGTTCGCCCGGGGGGCGGGACCCCCCAGATACGCAGTATTTT. Translating gives CASSSPGGRDPPDTQYF. The full variable domain, in which reference TRBV28 and TRBJ2-3 provide the parts outside the CDR3, is DVKVTQSSRYLVKRTGEKVFLECVQDMDHENMFWYRQDPGLGLRLIYFSYDVKMKEKGDIPEGYSVSREKKERFSLILESASTNQTSMYLCASSSPGGRDPPDTQYFGPGTRLTVL.